Below, 24 T cell receptor beta chains from the same sample are listed, as sequenced in a study of T cell repertoires in cytomegalovirus infection. Each CDR3 protein gets one entry after TCRdb re-called the reads with MiXCR. The table includes about 140,000 distinct CDR3 sequences, 5% to 6.5% detected once. Sequences were obtained from PBMCs. The receptors come from a human donor in good health (CMV status not recorded). Some clones in this sample may be carry-over from other donors' samples.

This clonotype was seen more than once but under ten times. This rearrangement joins TRBV7-6 to TRBJ1-6; D remains unclear. The CDR3 has 17 amino acids. CDR1 is SGHVS, CDR2 FNYEAQ, per germline. V lost 3 bases, J lost 0 bases, and 12 bases lay in between. CDR3 in amino acids: CASSLRSGSSYNSPLHF. CDR3 bases: TGTGCCAGCAGCTTGAGGAGTGGGAGCTCCTATAATTCACCCCTCCACTTT.

This clonotype showed up many times. This chain joins TRBV28 and TRBJ1-6; 9 bases match TRBD1. Unmatched junction bases numbered 7, after V lost 8 bases and J lost 8 bases. The CDR3 has 14 amino acids. Germline CDR1 is MDHEN and CDR2 is SYDVKM. In nucleotides, the CDR3 is TGTGCCAGCTGCCCCGGGACAGGGCATTCACCCCTCCACTTT. As protein: CASCPGTGHSPLHF.

In its sample, this clonotype was seen many times. The chain's CDR3 is CASSPQQTGREQYF. The CDR3, as DNA: TGTGCCAGCAGCCCTCAGCAGACAGGGCGCGAGCAGTACTTC. The chain employs TRBV9 and TRBJ2-7; 7 bases fit TRBD1. CDR1 is SGDLS and CDR2 is YYNGEE in the germline V gene. The CDR3 has 14 amino acids. V lost 4 bases to trimming and J lost 6 bases; unmatched junction nucleotides: 10.

V and J are TRBV20-1 and TRBJ2-1; the match to TRBD1 covers 7 bases. V lost 0 bases, J lost 6 bases, and 14 bases stayed unmatched. The CDR3 covers 17 residues. Germline V lookup: CDR1 DFQATT, CDR2 SNEGSKA (reference sequence). CDR3 nucleotide sequence: TGCAGTGCTAGAGATGCCCGGAGGACAGGTGGGCTCAATGAGCAGTTCTTC. Translated: CSARDARRTGGLNEQFF.

The genes are TRBV20-1 and TRBJ1-6; maybe TRBD1 (5 bases). The CDR3 runs 12 residues. From germline, CDR1 is DFQATT and CDR2 SNEGSKA (reference sequence). The CDR3 coding sequence is TGCAGCCACGGGGGGTGGAATTCACCCCTCCACTTT. Protein sequence: CSHGGWNSPLHF.

CDR3 in amino acids: CASSQDLRMAAVGTLFF. CDR3 nucleotide sequence: TGCGCCAGCAGCCAAGATCTTCGGATGGCCGCGGTAGGAACACTGTTTTTT. The chain has TRBV4-3 and TRBJ1-4; D unclear. There are 17 residues in the CDR3. Germline V gene sequence: CDR1 LGHNA, CDR2 YSLEER. Trimming took off 0 bases at V and 13 bases at J, with 24 bases between the two ends.

There are many counts of this clonotype. The chain couples TRBV6-2 or TRBV6-3 to TRBJ1-1; the match to TRBD1 covers 9 bases. Germline CDR1 and CDR2: MNHEY and SVGEGT. This CDR3 spans 20 amino acids. Trimming took 3 bases from V and 4 from J; bases not matched to a gene: 21. The CDR3: CASSYGIFRDRVYSTTEAFF. CDR3 coding DNA: TGTGCCAGCAGTTATGGGATATTTCGGGACAGGGTCTATTCTACCACTGAAGCTTTCTTT.

This clonotype appeared many times. The chain couples TRBV7-2 to TRBJ2-4, with D possibly being TRBD2 (6 bases). Trimming shortened V by 1 base and J by 1 base, and 11 bases separated the two germline ends. The CDR3 has 16 amino acids. Germline CDR1 and CDR2: SGHTA and FQGNSA. CDR3 sequence: CASSLVGTSAKNIQYF. The CDR3 coding sequence is TGTGCCAGCAGCTTAGTGGGAACTAGCGCCAAAAACATTCAGTACTTC.

This clonotype has at least ten counts. The chain employs TRBV7-2 and TRBJ1-6; tentative D call: TRBD1 (6 bases). V lost 2 bases to trimming and J lost 4 bases, with 6 bases between them. In germline, CDR1 is SGHTA, CDR2 FQGNSA. This CDR3 is 14 amino acids long. In DNA form, the CDR3 reads TGTGCCAGCAGCTTACAGGGGTATAATTCACCCCTCCACTTT. Protein sequence: CASSLQGYNSPLHF.

This clonotype appeared a few times. The rearrangement uses TRBV29-1 and TRBJ1-1; D is possibly TRBD1 (6 bases). The germline CDR1 and CDR2 sequences are SQVTM and ANQGSEA. The CDR3 runs 16 residues. Trimming took 4 bases from V and 0 from J, leaving 18 bases between them. The CDR3 loop reads CSVGGTRQAVNTEAFF. In nucleotides, the CDR3 is TGCAGCGTTGGCGGCACAAGACAGGCGGTGAACACTGAAGCTTTCTTT.

This clonotype was found a few times. This chain uses TRBV15 with TRBJ2-4; 7 nucleotides line up with TRBD1. Germline CDR1 is LNHNV and CDR2 is YYDKDF (reference sequence). The CDR3 is made up of 17 amino acids. V shed 0 bases and J 2 bases; nucleotides not matched to a gene: 7. The CDR3 here is CATSRDPQGPSKNIQYF. The CDR3 DNA is TGTGCCACCAGCAGAGATCCACAGGGGCCATCCAAAAACATTCAGTACTTC.

In this sample, this clonotype turned up many times. V usage is TRBV19 and J usage is TRBJ2-2; D is possibly TRBD2 (5 bases). Germline V gives CDR1 LNHDA, CDR2 SQIVND (reference sequence). V was cut by 7 bases and J by 0 bases, with 12 bases left in between. The CDR3 is 15 residues long. CDR3 protein: CASTPDGANTGELFF. The CDR3 DNA reads as TGTGCCAGTACTCCTGACGGGGCGAACACCGGGGAGCTGTTTTTT.

This clonotype was recorded many times. The chain uses TRBV7-2 and TRBJ2-3, with D perhaps TRBD1 or TRBD2 (5 bases each). Between the trimmed V and J ends, which lost 4 bases and 1 base, there was a span of 12 bases. This CDR3 is built from 15 residues. Germline assignment: CDR1 SGHTA and CDR2 FQGNSA. CDR3 bases: TGTGCCAGCAGCTCCCGGGACCGACGCACAGATACGCAGTATTTT. It is translated as CASSSRDRRTDTQYF.

This clonotype was detected many times. The chain couples TRBV6-2 or TRBV6-3 to TRBJ2-7; 12 bases line up with TRBD2. The CDR3 totals 14 residues. The germline gives CDR1 MNHEY, CDR2 SVGEGT. Trimming at V came to 6 bases and at J to 6 bases, leaving 6 bases not matched to a gene. CDR3 bases: TGTGCCAGCAGACCTAGCGGGGGGGCCGGCGAGCAGTACTTC. This gives the protein CASRPSGGAGEQYF.

The rearrangement links TRBV6-5 to TRBJ1-2; possible D gene TRBD1, 5 bases. The V end lost 6 bases, the J end lost 5 bases, and 13 bases lay between the germline ends. Germline CDR1 reads MNHEY; CDR2 reads SVGAGI. CDR3 length equals 13 residues. The CDR3 nucleotides are TGTGCCAGCAGAAAGACAGTTGAATATGGCTACACCTTC. Its translation is CASRKTVEYGYTF.

This clonotype was detected only a few times. The chain employs TRBV28 and TRBJ1-5; TRBD1 is a possible D gene (6 bases). Germline-derived CDR1 and CDR2 are MDHEN and SYDVKM. The length of the CDR3 is 15 residues. Trimming cost V 2 bases and J 6 bases, with 14 bases left between them. CDR3 sequence (DNA): TGTGCCAGCAGTTTACAAACAGGGATTATTCAGCCCCAGCATTTT. Its translation: CASSLQTGIIQPQHF.

This clonotype was recorded many times. V and J are TRBV12-3 or TRBV12-4 and TRBJ1-5; D may be TRBD1 (5 bases). CDR3 size: 13 residues. V was shortened by 1 base and J by 7 bases, with 8 bases between the two germline ends. The CDR3: CASSLGGRQPQHF. DNA for the CDR3: TGTGCCAGCAGTTTAGGGGGACGGCAGCCCCAGCATTTT.

In this sample, this clonotype turned up many times. V gene TRBV7-8 combines with J gene TRBJ2-3; D is unclear. The CDR3 covers 15 residues. The V gene's germline CDR1 is SGHVS and CDR2 FQNEAQ. The V end lost 0 bases, the J end lost 7 bases, and 14 bases lay between the germline ends. The CDR3 DNA sequence: TGTGCCAGCAGCTTAGCGCTCGGCCCACAACATACGCAGTATTTT. As protein: CASSLALGPQHTQYF.

This clonotype was detected ten times or more. The rearrangement uses TRBV7-3 and TRBJ1-1; D may be TRBD1 (5 bases). The germline V gene has CDR1 SGHTA and CDR2 FQGTGA. The CDR3 has 17 amino acids. V lost 5 bases, J lost 6 bases, and 25 bases lay in between. CDR3 DNA sequence: TGTGCCAGCAGCCCAAGTGCAGGGTCGGCCTATCAGTCTGAAGCTTTCTTT. It translates to CASSPSAGSAYQSEAFF.

This clonotype was counted many times. The V gene is TRBV5-6, the J gene TRBJ2-7, with D perhaps TRBD2 (6 bases). The V end lost 0 bases, the J end lost 6 bases, and 19 bases lay between the germline ends. This CDR3 region has 16 residues. CDR1 is SGHDT and CDR2 is YYEEEE in the germline V gene. The CDR3 bases are TGTGCCAGCAGCTTGGGCGGGGTCACCCCCGCCGCCGAGCAGTACTTC. Protein sequence: CASSLGGVTPAAEQYF.

This chain uses TRBV12-5 with TRBJ2-1, with 11 bases aligning to TRBD2. Unmatched junction bases numbered 3, after V lost 3 bases and J lost 8 bases. Per the germline V gene, CDR1 is LGHNT and CDR2 is FRNRAP. This CDR3 is 14 amino acids long. The CDR3 is CASGLELAGDEQFF. Here the CDR3 DNA reads TGTGCTAGTGGTTTAGAACTAGCGGGGGATGAGCAGTTCTTC.

This clonotype was detected once. Just one base apart from a much larger clone, this may be a read error. This chain joins TRBV20-1 and TRBJ1-2; D unclear. The CDR3 totals 13 residues. V was trimmed by 0 bases and J by 4 bases, leaving 9 bases between them. CDR1 and CDR2 (germline): DFQATT, SNEGSKA (reference sequence). The CDR3 sequence is CSARDDKSYGYTF. In nucleotides, the CDR3 is TGCAGTGCTAGAGATGACAAGAGCTATGGCTACACCTTC.

The rearrangement joins TRBV12-3 or TRBV12-4 to TRBJ2-2; no definite D call. The V and J ends lost 7 bases and 7 bases respectively, with 16 bases between them. This CDR3 region has 14 residues. DNA of the CDR3: TGTGCCAGCACCTCTGGCGGACGGAGCGGGGAGCTGTTTTTT. Protein: CASTSGGRSGELFF.

This clonotype was seen only a few times. The genes are TRBV20-1 and TRBJ1-5; D is possibly TRBD1 (5 bases). In germline, CDR1 is DFQATT, CDR2 SNEGSKA (reference sequence). The germline V and J ends were trimmed by 0 bases and 5 bases, with 17 bases remaining between them. The CDR3 sequence is 16 residues long. DNA of the CDR3: TGCAGTGCTAGAGATCTTCGGAACGGGGGTGATCAGCCCCAGCATTTT. This gives the protein CSARDLRNGGDQPQHF.